This T cell receptor beta chain was captured by sequencing in a study of T-cell reconstitution after alpha-beta-depleted transplantation in children. The table lists this clonotype with many counts. The CDR3 runs 12 residues. V lost 0 bases to trimming and J lost 6 bases, with 6 bases between them. Germline-derived CDR1 and CDR2 are SGHVS and FNYEAQ. Unique molecular identifiers were incorporated into the prepared TCRbeta library. TCRdb processed the PCR reads anew with MiXCR; each CDR3 protein has one entry. The profile shows more than 60,000 distinct CDR3 sequences, 7.3% of them singletons. The chain is built from TRBV7-6 and TRBJ2-7, with a tentative D call TRBD2 (6 bases). The material sequenced was PBMCs from the stem cell graft donor, taken from the stem cell graft. This sequence originates from a human donor who donated a stem cell graft to a child with acute lymphoblastic leukemia. The CDR3 region is CASSLARGEQYF. In DNA, the CDR3 is TGTGCCAGCAGCTTAGCGCGGGGCGAGCAGTACTTC. The whole variable domain, filled in from reference TRBV7-6 and TRBJ2-7, reads GAGVSQSPRYKVTKRGQDVALRCDPISGHVSLYWYRQALGQGPEFLTYFNYEAQQDKSGLPNDRFSAERPEGSISTLTIQRTEQRDSAMYRCASSLARGEQYFGPGTRLTVT.